Following are 26 T cell receptor beta chains from one sample sequenced in a study of response to subunit inactivated influenza vaccine. TCRdb ran MiXCR on the RT-PCR reads and lists one entry per CDR3 protein. The sample has some 600,000 distinct CDR3 sequences, around 15% seen once. Sequenced material: PBMCs from blood, taken around 15 days before vaccination. Receptor source: a man in his fifties who received an inactivated influenza vaccine.

This sequence joins TRBV7-3 and TRBJ2-1, with D tentatively TRBD2 (6 bases). Trimming stripped 7 bases from V and 2 bases from J, with 18 bases between. This CDR3 is built from 16 residues. From germline, CDR1 is SGHTA and CDR2 FQGTGA. The CDR3 bases are TGTGCCAGCACCACCTCACCGGGGGTCCCCTACAATGAGCAGTTCTTC. Encoded protein: CASTTSPGVPYNEQFF.

Ten or more counts support this clonotype. The chain combines TRBV5-5 with TRBJ2-1, with no clear D. Germline CDR1 is SGHKS and CDR2 is YYEKEE (reference sequence). V was clipped by 1 base and J by 1 base, with 9 bases between them. This CDR3 contains 15 residues. CDR3 protein: CASSLLARSYNEQFF. The DNA of the CDR3 is TGTGCCAGCAGCTTGTTGGCTAGATCCTACAATGAGCAGTTCTTC.

The gene calls are TRBV6-1 and TRBJ2-3; TRBD1 matches 7 bases. V trimming: 6 bases; J trimming: 2 bases; junction bases outside the gene matches: 17. The CDR3 is 18 residues long. The V gene's germline CDR1 is MNHNS and CDR2 SASEGT. CDR3 region: CASRLLPYRDSPTDTQYF. Here the CDR3 DNA reads TGTGCCAGCAGGCTTCTACCCTACCGGGACAGCCCCACAGATACGCAGTATTTT.

This clonotype was counted a few times. The V gene is TRBV15, the J gene TRBJ1-1, with D unresolved. Germline-derived CDR1 and CDR2 are LNHNV and YYDKDF (reference sequence). V lost 5 bases and J 2 bases, leaving 15 bases between the germline ends. CDR3 length: 15 amino acids. The CDR3 nucleotides read TGTGCCACCAGCGTAGGCGCACGGGGAAACACTGAAGCTTTCTTT. As protein: CATSVGARGNTEAFF.

The V call is TRBV20-1, the J call TRBJ2-7, with D possibly called TRBD1 or TRBD2 (7 bases each). Trimming removed 6 bases at V and 4 bases at J, with 19 bases between. The CDR3 spans 14 residues. The V gene's germline CDR1 is DFQATT and CDR2 SNEGSKA (reference sequence). CDR3 coding DNA: TGCAGTGCGACCGGTGGGCAGGGGGGGTACGAGCAGTACTTC. Its protein product is CSATGGQGGYEQYF.

The rearrangement joins TRBV4-3 to TRBJ2-7; D possibly matches TRBD1 or TRBD2 (6 bases each). Germline CDR1 is LGHNA and CDR2 is YSLEER. The CDR3 is made up of 14 amino acids. V lost 4 bases and J 7 bases, leaving 17 bases between the germline ends. The CDR3 region has the DNA TGCGCCAGCAGCCGACAGGTGCTTCGGGGGGAGCAGTACTTC. Translation gives CASSRQVLRGEQYF.

This clonotype has a handful of counts. The chain carries TRBV12-3 or TRBV12-4 and TRBJ2-7, with 11 bases fitting TRBD1. The CDR3 contains 13 residues. The junction had 4 bases not matched to a gene; V was cut back by 7 bases and J by 5 bases. The CDR3 loop is CASTRTGGNEQYF. CDR3 in DNA: TGTGCCAGCACCCGGACAGGGGGCAACGAGCAGTACTTC.

V and J are TRBV12-3 or TRBV12-4 and TRBJ1-2, with 10 bases lining up with TRBD1. The CDR3 is made up of 15 amino acids. After removal of 4 bases from V and 5 bases from J, the junction contained 7 bases not matched to a gene. CDR3 amino acids: CASSSRQGAWYGYTF. In DNA form, the CDR3 reads TGTGCCAGCAGTTCACGACAGGGGGCTTGGTATGGCTACACCTTC.

The chain combines TRBV29-1 with TRBJ1-5, with D possibly matching TRBD1 (5 bases). In germline, CDR1 is SQVTM, CDR2 ANQGSEA. The CDR3 is made up of 13 amino acids. The V and J ends lost 4 bases and 2 bases respectively, with 9 bases between them. CDR3 residues: CSVARGGNQPQHF. The CDR3 region has the DNA TGCAGCGTTGCTCGAGGGGGCAATCAGCCCCAGCATTTT.

This clonotype was detected only a few times. This chain joins TRBV12-3 or TRBV12-4 and TRBJ1-1; D gene uncertain. Trimming took 0 bases from V and 4 from J, leaving 3 bases between them. This CDR3 spans 12 amino acids. The chain's CDR3 is CASSLASTEAFF. The CDR3 region has the DNA TGTGCCAGCAGTTTAGCCAGCACTGAAGCTTTCTTT.

A remark on this clonotype: A read error may produce the germline difference seen at one junction end. This chain's CDR3 is CASSRGWSFSGNTIHF. Written as DNA, the CDR3 is TGTGCCAGCAGCCGGGGGTGGTCCTTCTCTGGAAACACCATACATTTT. The chain carries TRBV12-3 or TRBV12-4 and TRBJ1-3; D may be TRBD1 (5 bases). CDR3 length equals 16 residues.

This sequence joins TRBV7-9 and TRBJ2-1; TRBD2 matches 13 bases. The ends lost 1 base at V and 9 bases at J; junction bases unmatched: 3. Germline values: CDR1 SEHNR, CDR2 FQNEAQ (reference sequence). The CDR3 is made up of 15 amino acids. The CDR3 bases are TGTGCCAGCAGCTTAGAGGGACTAGCGGGAACTGAGCAGTTCTTC. Protein product: CASSLEGLAGTEQFF.

This clonotype was recorded a few times. The chain is built from TRBV4-1 and TRBJ1-4; D remains ambiguous. The CDR3 spans 13 residues. CDR1 and CDR2 (germline): MGHRA, YSYEKL. Deletions cut 1 base from V and 8 bases from J, with 8 bases between. The CDR3 spells CASSQALNEKLFF. Written as DNA, the CDR3 is TGCGCCAGCAGCCAAGCGCTTAACGAAAAACTGTTTTTT.

The table lists this clonotype with many counts. This chain links TRBV6-2 or TRBV6-3 with TRBJ2-5, with D possibly TRBD2 on 5 matching bases. Looked up from germline, CDR1 is MNHEY and CDR2 is SVGEGT. Trimming left V 1 base short and J 1 base short, with 10 bases between. This CDR3 has 15 residues. CDR3 region: CASSYYSEVQETQYF. The CDR3, as DNA: TGTGCCAGCAGTTACTATTCGGAGGTCCAAGAGACCCAGTACTTC.

J is TRBJ1-2 and V is TRBV15; tentative D call: TRBD1 (5 bases). Germline CDR1 reads LNHNV; CDR2 reads YYDKDF (reference sequence). Trimming shortened V by 1 base and J by 1 base, and 13 bases separated the two germline ends. The CDR3 contains 16 residues. The CDR3 protein is CATSRGLGTFNYGYTF. CDR3 coding DNA: TGTGCCACCAGCAGAGGGCTAGGGACTTTTAACTATGGCTACACCTTC.

This rearrangement joins TRBV12-3 or TRBV12-4 to TRBJ1-2; D possibly corresponds to TRBD1 (5 bases). The CDR3 has 13 residues. Trimming cost V 7 bases and J 7 bases, with 16 bases left between them. CDR3 bases: TGTGCCAGCACCCTACGGGGCCCCCGTGGCTACACCTTC. Encoded protein: CASTLRGPRGYTF.

In this sample, this clonotype turned up a few times. V gene TRBV14 combines with J gene TRBJ2-7; D might be TRBD1 (5 bases). Germline CDR1 is SGHDN and CDR2 is FVKESK. CDR3 length: 17 amino acids. Trimming shortened V by 1 base and J by 2 bases, and 18 bases separated the two germline ends. DNA of the CDR3: TGTGCCAGCAGCCAAGCTCAAAAGGGGATCTACCCCTACGAGCAGTACTTC. Translating gives CASSQAQKGIYPYEQYF.

This clonotype was detected a few times. V usage is TRBV20-1 and J usage is TRBJ2-3; 10 nucleotides align to TRBD1. V lost 3 bases to trimming and J lost 4 bases; unmatched junction nucleotides: 4. The CDR3 consists of 14 residues. Germline assignment: CDR1 DFQATT and CDR2 SNEGSKA (reference sequence). In DNA, the CDR3 is TGCAGTGCTAGGCCGGGACAGGGGTCAGATACGCAGTATTTT. Its protein product is CSARPGQGSDTQYF.

This clonotype was counted only a few times. The chain couples TRBV5-1 to TRBJ2-4, with 9 bases lining up with TRBD1. V was pared by 4 bases and J by 12 bases, with 5 bases of the junction left unmatched. Per germline, CDR1 SGHRS and CDR2 YFSETQ. The CDR3 consists of 12 residues. The CDR3 DNA sequence: TGCGCCAGCAGCCGGACAGGGGATAATCAGTACTTC. Translated: CASSRTGDNQYF.

A few counts support this clonotype. The chain has TRBV7-2 and TRBJ1-2, with a weak D call TRBD1 (6 bases). Germline-derived CDR1 and CDR2 are SGHTA and FQGNSA. The CDR3 contains 15 residues. Between the trimmed V and J ends, which lost 6 bases and 8 bases, there was a span of 22 bases. CDR3 sequence: CASSYTTGSDRGYTF. CDR3 DNA: TGTGCCAGCAGTTATACTACAGGGAGCGATCGCGGCTACACCTTC.

The chain employs TRBV7-2 and TRBJ2-3, with D maybe TRBD2 (6 bases). This CDR3 is built from 14 residues. V lost 4 bases and J 4 bases, leaving 12 bases between the germline ends. Germline V gives CDR1 SGHTA, CDR2 FQGNSA. CDR3 bases: TGTGCCAGCAGCTCTCGACCTAGCGCAGATACGCAGTATTTT. This gives the protein CASSSRPSADTQYF.

The V call is TRBV18, the J call TRBJ1-1; D remains unclear. Trimming took off 2 bases at V and 3 bases at J, with 7 bases between the two ends. The CDR3 spans 13 residues. The germline V gene has CDR1 KGHSH and CDR2 LQKENI. The CDR3 DNA reads TGTGCCAGCTCACCATTTAGGGACACTGAAGCTTTCTTT. Amino acids: CASSPFRDTEAFF.

The gene calls are TRBV12-3 or TRBV12-4 and TRBJ2-7; 10 bases map to TRBD2. The CDR3 loop spans 15 amino acids. The J segment lost 0 bases and the V segment lost 6 bases, leaving 5 bases of the junction unmatched. In DNA, the CDR3 is TGTGCCAGCAGGGGGCTAGCGGGGGTCTCCTACGAGCAGTACTTC. Amino acids: CASRGLAGVSYEQYF.

This clonotype was seen a handful of times. J is TRBJ1-1 and V is TRBV29-1; D is unclear. Germline V lookup: CDR1 SQVTM, CDR2 ANQGSEA. The CDR3 extends over 13 amino acids. Between the trimmed V and J ends, which lost 4 bases and 1 base, there was a span of 10 bases. Here the CDR3 reads CSVGARSNTEAFF. As DNA, the CDR3 is TGCAGCGTTGGTGCCCGGTCGAACACTGAAGCTTTCTTT. The variable domain in full, with the rest retrieved from reference TRBV29-1 and TRBJ1-1, is SAVISQKPSRDICQRGTSLTIQCQVDSQVTMMFWYRQQPGQSLTLIATANQGSEATYESGFVIDKFPISRPNLTFSTLTVSNMSPEDSSIYLCSVGARSNTEAFFGQGTRLTVV.

This chain connects TRBV4-3 to TRBJ2-2; 13 nucleotides line up with TRBD2. CDR3 length: 18 amino acids. The ends lost 1 base at V and 6 bases at J; junction bases unmatched: 8. CDR1 LGHNA and CDR2 YSLEER come from the germline V gene. CDR3 region: CASSQAAGLAGVPGELFF. The CDR3 DNA sequence: TGCGCCAGCAGCCAAGCCGCCGGACTAGCGGGAGTACCCGGGGAGCTGTTTTTT.

The chain couples TRBV12-3 or TRBV12-4 to TRBJ1-2, with 9 bases matching TRBD1. Losses at the gene ends were 6 bases for V and 4 bases for J; bases not matched to a gene: 9. The CDR3 has 15 amino acids. The CDR3 DNA sequence: TGTGCCAGCAGGCCCGGGACAGGGTACGGCTATGGCTACACCTTC. Its protein is CASRPGTGYGYGYTF.